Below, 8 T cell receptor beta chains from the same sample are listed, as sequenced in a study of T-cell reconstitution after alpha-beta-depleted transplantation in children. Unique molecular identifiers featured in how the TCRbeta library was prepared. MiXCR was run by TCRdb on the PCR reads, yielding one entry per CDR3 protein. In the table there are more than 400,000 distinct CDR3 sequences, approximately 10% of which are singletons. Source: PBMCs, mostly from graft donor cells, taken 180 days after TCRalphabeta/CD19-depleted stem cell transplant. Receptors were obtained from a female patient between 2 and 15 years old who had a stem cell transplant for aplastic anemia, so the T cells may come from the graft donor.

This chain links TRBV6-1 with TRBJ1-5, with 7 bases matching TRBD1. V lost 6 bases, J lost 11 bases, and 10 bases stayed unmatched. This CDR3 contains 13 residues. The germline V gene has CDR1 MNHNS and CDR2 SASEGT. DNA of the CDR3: TGTGCCAGCAGCCTTGCCGGACAGGTGGCCCAGCATTTT. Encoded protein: CASSLAGQVAQHF.

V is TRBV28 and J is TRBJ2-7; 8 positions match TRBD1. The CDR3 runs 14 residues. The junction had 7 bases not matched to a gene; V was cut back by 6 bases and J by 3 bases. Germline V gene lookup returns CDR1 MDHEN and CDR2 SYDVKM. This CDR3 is CASSWLDRVYEQYV. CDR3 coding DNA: TGTGCCAGCAGCTGGTTGGACAGGGTCTACGAGCAGTACGTC.

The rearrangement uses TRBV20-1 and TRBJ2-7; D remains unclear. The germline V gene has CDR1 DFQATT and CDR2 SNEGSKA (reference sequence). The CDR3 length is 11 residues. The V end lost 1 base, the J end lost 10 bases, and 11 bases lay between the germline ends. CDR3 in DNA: TGCAGTGCTAGAGTCGGGCAGGTTCAGTACGTC. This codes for CSARVGQVQYV.

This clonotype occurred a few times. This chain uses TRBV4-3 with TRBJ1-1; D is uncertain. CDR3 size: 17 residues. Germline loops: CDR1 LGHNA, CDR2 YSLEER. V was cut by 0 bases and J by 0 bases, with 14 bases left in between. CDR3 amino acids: CASSQDLQAVLNTEAFF. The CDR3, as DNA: TGCGCCAGCAGCCAAGATTTGCAGGCAGTACTGAACACTGAAGCTTTCTTT.

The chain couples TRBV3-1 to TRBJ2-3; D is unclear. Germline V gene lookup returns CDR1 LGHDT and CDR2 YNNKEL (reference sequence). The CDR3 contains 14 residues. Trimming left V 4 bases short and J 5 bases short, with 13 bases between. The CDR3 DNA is TGTGCCAGCAGCCTCCGACCCCCCGGAGATACGCAGTATTTT. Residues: CASSLRPPGDTQYF.

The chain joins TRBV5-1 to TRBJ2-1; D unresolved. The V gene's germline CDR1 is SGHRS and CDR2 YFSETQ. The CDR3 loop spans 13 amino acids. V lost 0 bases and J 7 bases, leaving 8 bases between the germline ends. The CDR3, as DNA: TGCGCCAGCAGCTTGGCGAGGTGGAATGAGCAGTTCTTC. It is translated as CASSLARWNEQFF.

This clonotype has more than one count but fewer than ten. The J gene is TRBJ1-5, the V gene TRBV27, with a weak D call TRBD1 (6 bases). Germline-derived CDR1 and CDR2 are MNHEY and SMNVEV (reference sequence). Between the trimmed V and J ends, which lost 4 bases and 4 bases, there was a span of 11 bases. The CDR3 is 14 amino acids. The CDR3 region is CASSSGHRNQPQHF. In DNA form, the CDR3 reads TGTGCCAGCAGTTCGGGACACAGGAATCAGCCCCAGCATTTT.

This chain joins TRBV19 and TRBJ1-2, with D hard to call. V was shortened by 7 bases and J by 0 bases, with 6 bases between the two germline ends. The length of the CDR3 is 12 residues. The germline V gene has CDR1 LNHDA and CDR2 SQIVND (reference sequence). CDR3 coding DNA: TGTGCCAGTATGCCAGCTAACTATGGCTACACCTTC. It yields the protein CASMPANYGYTF.